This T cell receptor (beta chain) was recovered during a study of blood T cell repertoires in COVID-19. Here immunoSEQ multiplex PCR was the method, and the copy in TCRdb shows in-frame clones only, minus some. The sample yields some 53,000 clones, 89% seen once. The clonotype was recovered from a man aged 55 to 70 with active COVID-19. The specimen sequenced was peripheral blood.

CDR3 bases: TGTGCCAGCAGCAGGCTAGACAGGGGTGGATCACCCCTCCACTTT. Amino acids: CASSRLDRGGSPLHF. The V and J genes are TRBV3-1 (or the pseudogene TRBV3-2) and TRBJ1-6, with 8 bases matching TRBD1. The V gene's germline CDR1 is LGHDT and CDR2 YNNKEL (reference sequence). The CDR3 loop spans 15 amino acids. Losses at the gene ends were 5 bases for V and 10 bases for J; bases not matched to a gene: 10.